Sequencing of this T cell receptor beta chain was carried out in a study of blood T cell repertoires in COVID-19. At the level of the study: Sites across the United States, Italy and Spain contributed samples from acute and convalescent COVID-19. In each case, the material was cDNA or gDNA derived from T cells, B-cell-depleted T cells, or PBMCs.

Under the authors' procedure: Scientists estimated how many nucleated cells there were by amplifying reference gene primers. Generated by immunoSEQ multiplex PCR, the TCRdb table keeps only in-frame clones and is missing some. That table supplies the V and J calls and clone size; D and trimming were determined from the DNA. The table lists 200,000 to 250,000 clones, about nine tenths of them singletons. The CDR3 runs 14 residues. The junction had 6 bases not matched to a gene; V was cut back by 4 bases and J by 4 bases. CDR1 is SGDLS, CDR2 YYNGEE, per germline. V is TRBV9 and J is TRBJ1-1, with 8 nucleotides matching TRBD1. Sequences were obtained from PBMCs or T cells enriched from blood (not recorded which). This receptor was identified in a woman aged 45-59 years in a cohort exposed to, infected with or recovered from COVID-19 (not recorded which). The CDR3 region has the DNA TGTGCCAGCAGCAGAGCGGACAGGGCCACTGAAGCTTTCTTT. Protein sequence: CASSRADRATEAFF.